This T cell receptor (beta chain) was identified during a study of shared T cell receptors in the human thymus. The protocol was immunoSEQ multiplex PCR, while the TCRdb copy is restricted to in-frame clones and leaves out a portion. The table shows hundreds of thousands of clones, with 70% to 90% occurring only once. Between the trimmed V and J ends, which lost 0 bases and 8 bases, there was a span of 16 bases. Germline CDR1 is MNHNS and CDR2 is SASEGT. The CDR3 has 16 residues. The sample was also linked to a second study, of human thymus T cells.

The sequence derives from a girl in the first two years of life with a congenital heart defect. V is TRBV6-1 and J is TRBJ1-4, with no clear D. The sample was thymocytes. The CDR3 nucleotides are TGTGCCAGCAGTGAAGCGAAAGACTGGATCCTAGAAAAACTGTTTTTT. Translating gives CASSEAKDWILEKLFF.